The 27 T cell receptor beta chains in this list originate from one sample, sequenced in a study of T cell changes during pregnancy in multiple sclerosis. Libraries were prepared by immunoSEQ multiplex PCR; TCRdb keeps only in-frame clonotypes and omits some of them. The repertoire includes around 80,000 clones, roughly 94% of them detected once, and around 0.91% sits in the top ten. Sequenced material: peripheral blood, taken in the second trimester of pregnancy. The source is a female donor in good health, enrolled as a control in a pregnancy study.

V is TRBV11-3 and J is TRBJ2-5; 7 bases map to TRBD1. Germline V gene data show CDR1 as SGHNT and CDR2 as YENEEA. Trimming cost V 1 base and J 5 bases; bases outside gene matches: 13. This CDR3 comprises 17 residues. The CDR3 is CASSLGDITGAGETQYF. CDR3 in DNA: TGTGCCAGCAGCTTAGGGGATATTACAGGGGCCGGGGAGACCCAGTACTTC.

CDR3 in amino acids: CASSLRNGYTF. The DNA of the CDR3 is TGTGCCAGCAGCTTGAGGAATGGCTACACCTTC. The chain links TRBV28 to TRBJ1-2; D unresolved. Germline V gene data show CDR1 as MDHEN and CDR2 as SYDVKM. CDR3 length equals 11 residues. Trimming removed 6 bases at V and 6 bases at J, with 8 bases between.

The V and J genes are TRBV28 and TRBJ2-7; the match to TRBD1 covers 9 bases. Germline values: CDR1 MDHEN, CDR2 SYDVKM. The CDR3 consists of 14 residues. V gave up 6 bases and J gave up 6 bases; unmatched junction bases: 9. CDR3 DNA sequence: TGTGCCAGCAGAGGGACAGGGACCGCGGGCGAGCAGTACTTC. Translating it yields CASRGTGTAGEQYF.

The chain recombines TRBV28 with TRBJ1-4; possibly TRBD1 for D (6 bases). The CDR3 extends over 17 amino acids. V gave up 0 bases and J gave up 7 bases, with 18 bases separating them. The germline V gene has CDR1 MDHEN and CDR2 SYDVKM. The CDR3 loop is CASSLWSGTPRIEKLFF. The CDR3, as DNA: TGTGCCAGCAGTTTATGGTCCGGGACACCTCGAATTGAAAAACTGTTTTTT.

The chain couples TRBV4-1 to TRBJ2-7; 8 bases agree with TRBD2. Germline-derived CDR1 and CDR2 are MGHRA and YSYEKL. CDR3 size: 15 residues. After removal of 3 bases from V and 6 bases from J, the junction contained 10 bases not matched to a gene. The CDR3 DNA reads TGCGCCAGCAGCCAGAAAGCGGGAGTTATAGGCGAGCAGTACTTC. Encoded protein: CASSQKAGVIGEQYF.

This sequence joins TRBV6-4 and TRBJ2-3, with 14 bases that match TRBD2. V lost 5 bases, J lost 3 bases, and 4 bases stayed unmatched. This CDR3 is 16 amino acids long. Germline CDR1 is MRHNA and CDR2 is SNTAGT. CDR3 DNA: TGTGCCAGCAGTACTCGACTAGCGGGAGGGACAGATACGCAGTATTTT. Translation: CASSTRLAGGTDTQYF.

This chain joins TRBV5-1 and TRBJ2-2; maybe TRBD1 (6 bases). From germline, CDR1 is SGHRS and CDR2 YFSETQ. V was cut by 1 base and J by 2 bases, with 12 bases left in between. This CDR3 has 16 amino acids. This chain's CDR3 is CASSLRGGFNTGELFF. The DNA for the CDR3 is TGCGCCAGCAGCTTGAGAGGGGGTTTCAACACCGGGGAGCTGTTTTTT.

DNA of the CDR3: TGTGCCAGCAGCGTAGATCCCGGAGGGGCCAAAAACATTCAGTACTTC. Amino acid sequence: CASSVDPGGAKNIQYF. The J gene is TRBJ2-4, the V gene TRBV9; possibly TRBD2 for D (6 bases). V shed 0 bases and J shed 1 base, with 11 bases lying between them. The CDR3 is made up of 16 amino acids. CDR1 is SGDLS, CDR2 YYNGEE, per germline.

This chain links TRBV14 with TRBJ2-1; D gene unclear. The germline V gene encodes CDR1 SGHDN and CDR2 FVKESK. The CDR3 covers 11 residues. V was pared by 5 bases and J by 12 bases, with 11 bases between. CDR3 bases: TGTGCCAGCAGCACCGGGTATGGGCAGTTCTTC. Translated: CASSTGYGQFF.

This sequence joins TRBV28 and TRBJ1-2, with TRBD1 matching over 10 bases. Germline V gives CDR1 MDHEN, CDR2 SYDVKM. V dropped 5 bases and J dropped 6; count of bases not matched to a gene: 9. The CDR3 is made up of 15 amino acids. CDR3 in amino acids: CASSPTGTGVDGYTF. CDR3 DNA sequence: TGTGCCAGCAGTCCCACCGGGACAGGGGTGGATGGCTACACCTTC.

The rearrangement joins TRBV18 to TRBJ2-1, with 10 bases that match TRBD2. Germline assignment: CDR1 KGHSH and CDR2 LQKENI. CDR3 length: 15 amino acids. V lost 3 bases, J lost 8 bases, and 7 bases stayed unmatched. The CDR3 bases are TGTGCCAGCTCACCCCTAGCGGGAGTTGGGGATGAGCAGTTCTTC. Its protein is CASSPLAGVGDEQFF. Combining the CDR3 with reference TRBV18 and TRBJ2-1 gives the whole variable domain NAGVMQNPRHLVRRRGQEARLRCSPMKGHSHVYWYRQLPEEGLKFMVYLQKENIIDESGMPKERFSAEFPKEGPSILRIQQVVRGDSAAYFCASSPLAGVGDEQFFGPGTRLTVL.

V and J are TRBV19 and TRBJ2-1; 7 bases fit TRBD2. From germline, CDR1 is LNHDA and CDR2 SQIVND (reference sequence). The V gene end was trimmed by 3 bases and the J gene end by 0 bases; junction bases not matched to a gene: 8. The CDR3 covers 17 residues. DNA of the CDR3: TGTGCCAGTAGTATTTACAGCAGCGGGATCTCCTACAATGAGCAGTTCTTC. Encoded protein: CASSIYSSGISYNEQFF. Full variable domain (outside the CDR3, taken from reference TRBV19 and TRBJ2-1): DGGITQSPKYLFRKEGQNVTLSCEQNLNHDAMYWYRQDPGQGLRLIYYSQIVNDFQKGDIAEGYSVSREKKESFPLTVTSAQKNPTAFYLCASSIYSSGISYNEQFFGPGTRLTVL.

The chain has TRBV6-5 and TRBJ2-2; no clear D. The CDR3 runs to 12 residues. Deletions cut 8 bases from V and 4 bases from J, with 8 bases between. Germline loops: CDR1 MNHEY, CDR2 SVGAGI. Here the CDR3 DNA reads TGTGCCAGCTGGAGTGGCACCGGGGAGCTGTTTTTT. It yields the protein CASWSGTGELFF.

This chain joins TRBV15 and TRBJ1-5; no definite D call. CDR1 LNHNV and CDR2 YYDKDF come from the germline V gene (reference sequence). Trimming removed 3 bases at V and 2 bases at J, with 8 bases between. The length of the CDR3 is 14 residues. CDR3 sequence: CATSSDGGNQPQHF. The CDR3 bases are TGTGCCACCAGCAGTGACGGGGGCAATCAGCCCCAGCATTTT.

The CDR3 loop reads CASSEAHRQGGSTDTQYF. The CDR3 nucleotides are TGTGCCAGCAGTGAAGCGCACCGGCAGGGTGGTAGCACAGATACGCAGTATTTT. This chain connects TRBV6-1 to TRBJ2-3, with D possibly being TRBD1 (5 bases). Per germline, CDR1 MNHNS and CDR2 SASEGT. Trimming shortened V by 0 bases and J by 0 bases, and 16 bases separated the two germline ends. The CDR3 is 18 residues long.

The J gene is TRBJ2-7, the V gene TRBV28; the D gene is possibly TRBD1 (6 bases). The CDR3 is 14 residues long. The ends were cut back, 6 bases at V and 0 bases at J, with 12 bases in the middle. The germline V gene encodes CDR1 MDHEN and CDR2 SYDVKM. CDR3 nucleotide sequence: TGTGCCAGCAGGTACAGGGCCTCCTCCTACGAGCAGTACTTC. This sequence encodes CASRYRASSYEQYF. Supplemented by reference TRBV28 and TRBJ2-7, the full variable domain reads DVKVTQSSRYLVKRTGEKVFLECVQDMDHENMFWYRQDPGLGLRLIYFSYDVKMKEKGDIPEGYSVSREKKERFSLILESASTNQTSMYLCASRYRASSYEQYFGPGTRLTVT.

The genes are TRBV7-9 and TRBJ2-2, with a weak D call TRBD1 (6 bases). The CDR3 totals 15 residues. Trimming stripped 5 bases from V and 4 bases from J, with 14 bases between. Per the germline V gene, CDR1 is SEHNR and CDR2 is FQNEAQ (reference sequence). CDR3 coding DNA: TGTGCCAGCAGCCGGGACAACCCTTCCACCGGGGAGCTGTTTTTT. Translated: CASSRDNPSTGELFF.

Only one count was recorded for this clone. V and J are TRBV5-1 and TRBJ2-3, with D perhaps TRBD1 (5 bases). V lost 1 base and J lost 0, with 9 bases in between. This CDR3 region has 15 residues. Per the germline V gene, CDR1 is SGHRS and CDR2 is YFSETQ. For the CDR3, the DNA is TGCGCCAGCAGCTTGTGGCAGGGTAGCACAGATACGCAGTATTTT. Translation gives CASSLWQGSTDTQYF. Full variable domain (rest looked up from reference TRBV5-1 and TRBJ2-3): KAGVTQTPRYLIKTRGQQVTLSCSPISGHRSVSWYQQTPGQGLQFLFEYFSETQRNKGNFPGRFSGRQFSNSRSEMNVSTLELGDSALYLCASSLWQGSTDTQYFGPGTRLTVL.

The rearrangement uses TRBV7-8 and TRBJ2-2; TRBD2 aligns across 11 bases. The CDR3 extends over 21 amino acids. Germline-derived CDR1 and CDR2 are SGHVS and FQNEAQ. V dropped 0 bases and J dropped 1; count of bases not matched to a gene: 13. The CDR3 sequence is CASSLAGSGRALVKNTGELFF. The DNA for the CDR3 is TGTGCCAGCAGCTTAGCGGGTAGCGGGAGGGCCCTCGTGAAGAACACCGGGGAGCTGTTTTTT.

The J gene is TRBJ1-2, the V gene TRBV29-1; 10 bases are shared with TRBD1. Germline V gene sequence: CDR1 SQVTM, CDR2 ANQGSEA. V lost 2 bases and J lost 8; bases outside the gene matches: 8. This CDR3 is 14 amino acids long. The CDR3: CSVELGQGIGGYTF. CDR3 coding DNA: TGCAGCGTTGAATTGGGACAGGGGATTGGCGGCTACACCTTC.

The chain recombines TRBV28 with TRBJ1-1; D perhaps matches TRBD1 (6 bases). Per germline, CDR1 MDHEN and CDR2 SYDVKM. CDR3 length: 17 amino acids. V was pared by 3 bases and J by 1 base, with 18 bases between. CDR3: CASSFGTTGLGNTEAFF. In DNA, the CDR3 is TGTGCCAGCAGTTTTGGTACTACAGGGTTGGGGAACACTGAAGCTTTCTTT.

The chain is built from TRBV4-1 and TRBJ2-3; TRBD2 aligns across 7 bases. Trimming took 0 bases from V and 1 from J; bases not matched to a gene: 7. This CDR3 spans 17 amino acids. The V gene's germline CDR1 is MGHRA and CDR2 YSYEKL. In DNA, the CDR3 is TGCGCCAGCAGCCAAGATTTGGGGACTATCCGCACAGATACGCAGTATTTT. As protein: CASSQDLGTIRTDTQYF.

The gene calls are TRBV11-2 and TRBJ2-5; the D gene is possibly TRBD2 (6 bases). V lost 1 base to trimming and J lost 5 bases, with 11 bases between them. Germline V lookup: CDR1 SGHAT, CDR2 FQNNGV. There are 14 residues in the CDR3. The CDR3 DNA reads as TGTGCCAGCAGCTTAGCGGGAGTAATGGAGACCCAGTACTTC. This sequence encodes CASSLAGVMETQYF.

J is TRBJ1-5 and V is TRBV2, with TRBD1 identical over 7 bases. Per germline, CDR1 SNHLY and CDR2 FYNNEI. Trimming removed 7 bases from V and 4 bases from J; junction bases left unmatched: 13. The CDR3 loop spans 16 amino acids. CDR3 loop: CASTEGRGPVNQPQHF. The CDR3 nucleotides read TGTGCCAGCACCGAGGGTAGGGGGCCGGTTAATCAGCCCCAGCATTTT.

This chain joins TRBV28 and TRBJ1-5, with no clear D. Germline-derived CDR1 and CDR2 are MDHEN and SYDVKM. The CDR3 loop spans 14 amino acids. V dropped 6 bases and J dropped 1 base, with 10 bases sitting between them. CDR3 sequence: CASSPVSSNQPQHF. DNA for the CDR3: TGTGCCAGCAGCCCCGTAAGCAGCAATCAGCCCCAGCATTTT.

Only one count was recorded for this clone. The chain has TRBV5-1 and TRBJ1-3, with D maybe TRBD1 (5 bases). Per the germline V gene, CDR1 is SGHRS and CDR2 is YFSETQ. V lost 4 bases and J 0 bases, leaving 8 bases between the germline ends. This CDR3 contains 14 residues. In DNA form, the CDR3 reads TGCGCCAGCAGCCTCGACAGCTCTGGAAACACCATATATTTT. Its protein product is CASSLDSSGNTIYF.

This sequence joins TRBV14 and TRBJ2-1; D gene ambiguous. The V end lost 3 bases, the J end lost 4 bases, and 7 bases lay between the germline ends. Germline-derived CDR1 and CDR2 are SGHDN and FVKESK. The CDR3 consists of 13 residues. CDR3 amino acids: CASSHRNYNEQFF. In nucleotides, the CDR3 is TGTGCCAGCAGCCACAGGAATTACAATGAGCAGTTCTTC.